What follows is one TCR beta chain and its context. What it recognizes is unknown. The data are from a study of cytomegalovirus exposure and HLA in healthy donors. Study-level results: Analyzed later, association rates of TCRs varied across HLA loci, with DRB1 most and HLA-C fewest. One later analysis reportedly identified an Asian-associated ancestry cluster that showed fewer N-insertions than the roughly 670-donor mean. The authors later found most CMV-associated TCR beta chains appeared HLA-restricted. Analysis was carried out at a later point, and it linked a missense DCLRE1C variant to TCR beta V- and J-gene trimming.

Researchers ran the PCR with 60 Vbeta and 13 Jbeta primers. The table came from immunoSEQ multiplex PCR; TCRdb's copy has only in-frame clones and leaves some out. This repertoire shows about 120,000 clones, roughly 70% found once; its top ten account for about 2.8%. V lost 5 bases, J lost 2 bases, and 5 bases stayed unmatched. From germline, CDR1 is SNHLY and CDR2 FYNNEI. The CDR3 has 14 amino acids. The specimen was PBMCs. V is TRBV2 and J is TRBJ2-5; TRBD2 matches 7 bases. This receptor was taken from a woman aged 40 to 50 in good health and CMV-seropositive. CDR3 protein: CASSSTSLQETQYF. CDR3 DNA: TGTGCCAGCAGTTCGACTAGCTTGCAAGAGACCCAGTACTTC.